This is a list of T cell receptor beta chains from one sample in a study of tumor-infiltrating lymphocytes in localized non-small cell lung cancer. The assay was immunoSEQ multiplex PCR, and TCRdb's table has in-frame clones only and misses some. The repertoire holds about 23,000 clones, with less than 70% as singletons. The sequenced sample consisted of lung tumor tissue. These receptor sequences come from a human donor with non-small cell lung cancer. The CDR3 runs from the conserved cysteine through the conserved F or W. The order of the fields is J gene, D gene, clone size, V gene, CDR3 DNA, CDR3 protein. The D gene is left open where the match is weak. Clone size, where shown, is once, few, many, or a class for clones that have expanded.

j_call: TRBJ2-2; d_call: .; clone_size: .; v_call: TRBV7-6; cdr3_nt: TGTGCCAGCAGTTTAGACACCGGGGAGCTGTTTTTT; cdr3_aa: CASSLDTGELFF
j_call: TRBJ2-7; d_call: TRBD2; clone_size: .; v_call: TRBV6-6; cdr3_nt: TGTGCCAGCCAGCGGGAGATGTACGAGCAGTACTTC; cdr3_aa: CASQREMYEQYF
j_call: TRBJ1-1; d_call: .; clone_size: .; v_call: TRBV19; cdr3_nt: TGTGCCAGTAGTCCCCAGGGTCACACTGAAGCTTTCTTT; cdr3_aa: CASSPQGHTEAFF
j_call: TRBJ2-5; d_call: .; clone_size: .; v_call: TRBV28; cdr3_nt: TGTGCCAGCAGGGGGGATAGCTTTGCCCAGTACTTC; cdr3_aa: CASRGDSFAQYF
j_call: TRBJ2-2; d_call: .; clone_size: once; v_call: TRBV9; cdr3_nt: TGTGCCAGCAGCGTAGATGGTAGCACCGGGGAGCTGTTTTTT; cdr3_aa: CASSVDGSTGELFF
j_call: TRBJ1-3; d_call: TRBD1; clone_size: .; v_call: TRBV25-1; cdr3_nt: TGTGCCAGCAGTGAATATGGGACAGGGGGAAACACCATATATTTT; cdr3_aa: CASSEYGTGGNTIYF
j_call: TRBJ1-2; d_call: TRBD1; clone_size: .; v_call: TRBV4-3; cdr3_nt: TGCGCCAGCAGCCCTGGACAGGGGCGCACCTATGGCTACACCTTC; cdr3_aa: CASSPGQGRTYGYTF
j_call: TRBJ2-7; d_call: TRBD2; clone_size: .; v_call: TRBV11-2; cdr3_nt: TGTGCCAGCAGCCTGACTAGCGGCAGTTCCTACGAGCAGTACTTC; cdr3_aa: CASSLTSGSSYEQYF
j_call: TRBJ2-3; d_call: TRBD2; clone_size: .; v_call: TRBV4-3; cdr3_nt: TGCGCCAGCAGCCAAGATGCCTCCCTAGCGGGAGCGTCAGATACGCAGTATTTT; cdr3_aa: CASSQDASLAGASDTQYF
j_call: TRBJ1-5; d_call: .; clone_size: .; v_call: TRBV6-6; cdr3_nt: TGTGCCAGCAGTTCCCCGGCCAGGGTGGGTCAGCCCCAGCATTTT; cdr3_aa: CASSSPARVGQPQHF
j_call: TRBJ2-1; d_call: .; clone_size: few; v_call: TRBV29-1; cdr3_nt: TGCAGCGTTGTGGGACAAGTACTCAATGAGCAGTTCTTC; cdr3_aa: CSVVGQVLNEQFF
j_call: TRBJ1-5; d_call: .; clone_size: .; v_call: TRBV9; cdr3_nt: TGTGCCAGCAGCACTGGAGGGCAGTCTAATCAGCCCCAGCATTTT; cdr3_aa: CASSTGGQSNQPQHF
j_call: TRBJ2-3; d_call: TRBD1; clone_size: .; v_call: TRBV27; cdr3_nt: TGTGCCAGCAGGAGAGACAGGGGGCCGGTGACAGATACGCAGTATTTT; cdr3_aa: CASRRDRGPVTDTQYF
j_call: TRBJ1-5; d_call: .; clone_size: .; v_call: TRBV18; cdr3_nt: TGTGCCAGCTCACCCGGATCCGACAGGTCGAGCAATCAGCCCCAGCATTTT; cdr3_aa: CASSPGSDRSSNQPQHF
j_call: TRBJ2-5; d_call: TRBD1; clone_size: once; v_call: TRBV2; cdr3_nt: TGTGCCAGCAGTGAAAGGACAGGGAGTCAAGAGACCCAGTACTTC; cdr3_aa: CASSERTGSQETQYF
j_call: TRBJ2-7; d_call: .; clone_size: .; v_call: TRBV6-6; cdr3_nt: TGTGCCAGCAGTTACTCCGGGGAAACCTACGAGCAGTACTTC; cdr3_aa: CASSYSGETYEQYF
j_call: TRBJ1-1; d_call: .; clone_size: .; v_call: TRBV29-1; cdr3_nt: TGCAGCGTTGAAGATCCCCTCGGGGGGAACACTGAAGCTTTCTTT; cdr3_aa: CSVEDPLGGNTEAFF
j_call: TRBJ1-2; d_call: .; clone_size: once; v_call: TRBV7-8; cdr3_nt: TGTGCCAGCAGCCTCAGGTGGACCTATGGCTACACCTTC; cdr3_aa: CASSLRWTYGYTF
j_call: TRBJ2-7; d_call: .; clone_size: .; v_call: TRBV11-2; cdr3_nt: TGTGCCAGCAGCTTAGATCCGGGGGCGGGGAAGTACTTC; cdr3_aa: CASSLDPGAGKYF
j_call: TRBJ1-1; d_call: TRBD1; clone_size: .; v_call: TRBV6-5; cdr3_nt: TGTGCCAGCAGTTACTCCGACAGGGCCCTGGGAGCTTTCTTT; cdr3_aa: CASSYSDRALGAFF
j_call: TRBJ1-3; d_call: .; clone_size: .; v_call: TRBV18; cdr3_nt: TGTGCCAGCTCCGCTTCTTATGGAAACACCATATATTTT; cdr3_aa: CASSASYGNTIYF
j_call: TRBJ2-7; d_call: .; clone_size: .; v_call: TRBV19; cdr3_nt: TGTGCCAGTAGTATTGGGCAAGACTCCTACGAGCAGTACTTC; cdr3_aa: CASSIGQDSYEQYF
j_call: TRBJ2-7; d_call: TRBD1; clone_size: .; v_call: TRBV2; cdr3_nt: TGTGCCAGCAGGGAGACAGGGCGACATTACGAGCAGTACTTC; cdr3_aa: CASRETGRHYEQYF
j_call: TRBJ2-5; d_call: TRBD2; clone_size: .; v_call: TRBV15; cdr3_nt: TGTGCCACCAGCAGGCTCGGGACTAGCGTACAAGAGACCCAGTACTTC; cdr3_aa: CATSRLGTSVQETQYF
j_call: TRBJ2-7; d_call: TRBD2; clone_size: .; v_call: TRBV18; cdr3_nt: TGTGCCAGCTCACCACGGACTAGCGGGAGGGCCTCAAGGTCCTACGAGCAGTACTTC; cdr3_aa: CASSPRTSGRASRSYEQYF
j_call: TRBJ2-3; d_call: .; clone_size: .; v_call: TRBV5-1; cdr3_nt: TGCGCCAGCAGCTTGGTTTTGGCAGATACGCAGTATTTT; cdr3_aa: CASSLVLADTQYF
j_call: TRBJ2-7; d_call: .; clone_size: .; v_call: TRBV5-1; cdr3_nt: TGCGCCAGCAGCCTATTGACAGGAGGAAACGAGCAGTACTTC; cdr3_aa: CASSLLTGGNEQYF
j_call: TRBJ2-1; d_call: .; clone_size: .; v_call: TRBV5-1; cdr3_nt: TGCGCCAGCAGCTTGGAAAAAAACTCCTGGAATGAGCAGTTCTTC; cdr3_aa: CASSLEKNSWNEQFF
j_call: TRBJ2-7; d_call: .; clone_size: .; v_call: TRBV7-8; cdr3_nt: TGTGCCAGCAGCTTAAGGCAGAGTGGATCCTACGAGCAGTACTTC; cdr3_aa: CASSLRQSGSYEQYF
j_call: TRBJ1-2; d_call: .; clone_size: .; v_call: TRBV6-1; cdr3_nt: TGTGCCAGCACCGGAGGAGTTGGTGATGGCTACACCTTC; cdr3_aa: CASTGGVGDGYTF
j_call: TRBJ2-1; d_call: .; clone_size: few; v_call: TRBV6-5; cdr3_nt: TGTACCTGCGGGGCGAGCTCCTACAATGAGCAGTTCTTC; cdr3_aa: CTCGASSYNEQFF
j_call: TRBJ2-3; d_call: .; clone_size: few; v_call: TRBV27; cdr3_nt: TGTGCCAGCAGTTTATTCGGCAGGCGCACAGATACGCAGTATTTT; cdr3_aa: CASSLFGRRTDTQYF
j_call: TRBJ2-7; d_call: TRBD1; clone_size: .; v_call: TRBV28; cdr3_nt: TGTGCCAGCATCAACCGGGACAGGATCTCCTACGAGCAGTACTTC; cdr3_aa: CASINRDRISYEQYF
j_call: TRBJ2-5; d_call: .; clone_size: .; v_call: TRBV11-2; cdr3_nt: TGTGCCAGCAGCTTAGGAGAGACCCAGTACTTC; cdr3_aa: CASSLGETQYF
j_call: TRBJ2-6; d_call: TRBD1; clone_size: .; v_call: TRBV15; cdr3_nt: TGTGCCACCAGCAGAGGCCCAATACTTGGGACAGGGACCGGGGCCAACGTCCTGACTTTC; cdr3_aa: CATSRGPILGTGTGANVLTF
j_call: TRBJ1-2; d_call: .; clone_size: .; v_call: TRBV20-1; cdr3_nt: TGCAGTGCCCGGGACGGCTATGGCTACACCTTC; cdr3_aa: CSARDGYGYTF
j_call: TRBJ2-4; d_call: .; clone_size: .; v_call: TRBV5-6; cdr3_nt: TGTGCCAGCAGCTTTGAGGCGGTAGGACAGAAAAACATTCAGTACTTC; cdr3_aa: CASSFEAVGQKNIQYF
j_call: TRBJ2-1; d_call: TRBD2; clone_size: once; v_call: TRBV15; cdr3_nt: TGTGCCACCAGCAGACAAGCGGGAGGGCCGCGGAGAAGGGATGAGCAGTTCTTC; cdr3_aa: CATSRQAGGPRRRDEQFF
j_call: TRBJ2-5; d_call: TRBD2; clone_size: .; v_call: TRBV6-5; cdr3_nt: TGTGCCAGCGACGGCGGGCTAGCGGGAGAGACCCAGTACTTC; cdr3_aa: CASDGGLAGETQYF
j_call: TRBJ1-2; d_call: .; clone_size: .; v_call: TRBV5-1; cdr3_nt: TGCGCCAGCAGCTTGGAGACGGCTGGCTACACCTTC; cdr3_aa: CASSLETAGYTF
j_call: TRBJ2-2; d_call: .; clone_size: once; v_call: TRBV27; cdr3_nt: TGTGCCAGCAGTCGGGACTTTCGGTCGGTCACCGGGGAGCTGTTTTTT; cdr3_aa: CASSRDFRSVTGELFF